This is a list of T cell receptor beta chains from one sample in a study of cytomegalovirus exposure and HLA in healthy donors. Assay used: immunoSEQ multiplex PCR; TCRdb lists only in-frame clones, some missing. The sample has 140,000 or so clones, around three quarters seen once. Sequencing was carried out using PBMCs. The origin of the receptors is a woman in her forties in good health and CMV-seronegative. The CDR3 runs from the conserved cysteine through the conserved F or W. A D gene is named only where the DNA matches it firmly. Only part of the rows carry a size: once, few, many, or a class if the clone is expanded.

d_call | j_call | v_call | clone_size | cdr3_aa | cdr3_nt
TRBD1 | TRBJ1-2 | TRBV28 | NA | CASSFRGWAGGNYGYTF | TGTGCCAGCAGTTTTCGGGGTTGGGCAGGGGGCAACTATGGCTACACCTTC
NA | TRBJ1-2 | TRBV2 | NA | CASRRMGARGYTF | TGTGCCAGCAGAAGGATGGGGGCGCGGGGCTACACCTTC
TRBD1 | TRBJ1-5 | TRBV14 | NA | CASSRNRGASNQPQHF | TGTGCCAGCAGCCGAAACAGGGGGGCGAGCAATCAGCCCCAGCATTTT
TRBD2 | TRBJ2-7 | TRBV18 | few | CASSPGGAGSYEQYF | TGTGCCAGCTCACCCGGGGGGGCAGGGTCCTACGAGCAGTACTTC
NA | TRBJ1-2 | TRBV9 | NA | CASKDFPGAGSNYGYTF | TGTGCCAGCAAGGACTTCCCCGGGGCGGGGTCTAACTATGGCTACACCTTC
NA | TRBJ2-2 | TRBV30 | NA | CAWSLNTGELFF | TGTGCCTGGAGTCTGAACACCGGGGAGCTGTTTTTT
TRBD2 | TRBJ2-4 | TRBV5-1 | NA | CASSLGGTSGQYF | TGCGCCAGCAGCTTGGGGGGGACTAGCGGGCAATACTTC
NA | TRBJ1-2 | TRBV7-6 | NA | CASSLAVGGFLDGYTF | TGTGCCAGCAGCTTAGCGGTCGGGGGATTCTTAGATGGCTACACCTTC
TRBD1 | TRBJ1-4 | TRBV4-1 | NA | CASSRRGDRQNEKLFF | TGCGCCAGCAGCCGACGAGGGGACAGACAGAATGAAAAACTGTTTTTT
NA | TRBJ1-6 | TRBV21-1 | NA | CARYRGVCNSPLHF | TGTGCCAGATACAGGGGGGTGTGTAATTCACCCCTCCACTTT
TRBD2 | TRBJ2-7 | TRBV7-9 | NA | CASSLAGGYEQYF | TGTGCCAGCAGCTTAGCGGGAGGGTACGAGCAGTACTTC
TRBD2 | TRBJ2-1 | TRBV11-3 | NA | CASSLAGDYNEQFF | TGTGCCAGCAGCCTAGCGGGAGACTACAATGAGCAGTTCTTC
NA | TRBJ1-1 | TRBV2 | NA | CASSERQPTEAFF | TGTGCCAGCAGTGAGCGGCAGCCCACTGAAGCTTTCTTT
TRBD1 | TRBJ2-3 | TRBV6-5 | few | CASTEGTGSTDTQYF | TGTGCCAGCACCGAAGGGACAGGAAGCACAGATACGCAGTATTTT
NA | TRBJ2-3 | TRBV12-5 | NA | CASGLTAKGTDTQYF | TGTGCTAGTGGTTTGACTGCGAAAGGCACAGATACGCAGTATTTT
TRBD1 | TRBJ2-5 | TRBV6-1 | NA | CASRGTVQETQYF | TGTGCCAGCAGAGGGACAGTCCAAGAGACCCAGTACTTC
TRBD1 | TRBJ2-1 | TRBV7-9 | NA | CASSSLGTANEQFF | TGTGCCAGCAGCAGCTTAGGGACAGCAAATGAGCAGTTCTTC
NA | TRBJ1-1 | TRBV19 | few | CASSISGAGAEAFF | TGTGCCAGTAGTATATCGGGGGCGGGGGCCGAAGCTTTCTTT
NA | TRBJ1-2 | TRBV27 | NA | CATGRIGGYYGYTF | TGTGCCACGGGGCGAATTGGGGGGTATTATGGCTACACCTTC
NA | TRBJ1-5 | TRBV5-6 | few | CASSLTGQHNQPQHF | TGTGCCAGCAGCTTAACCGGACAGCATAATCAGCCCCAGCATTTT
TRBD1 | TRBJ2-5 | TRBV2 | NA | CASRTTGGAETQYF | TGTGCCAGCAGGACTACAGGGGGAGCAGAGACCCAGTACTTC
NA | TRBJ2-2 | TRBV5-1 | NA | CASSREAGTGELFF | TGCGCCAGCAGTCGAGAGGCGGGCACCGGGGAGCTGTTTTTT
TRBD2 | TRBJ2-3 | TRBV27 | once | CASRTIAGDTDTQYF | TGTGCCAGCAGGACGATAGCGGGGGACACAGATACGCAGTATTTT
TRBD1 | TRBJ1-1 | TRBV28 | few | CASSLLGQGEIAFF | TGTGCCAGCAGTTTATTAGGACAGGGGGAGATTGCTTTCTTT
NA | TRBJ2-1 | TRBV5-1 | once | CASSLDGNRGRNEQFF | TGCGCCAGCAGCTTGGATGGAAACAGAGGGAGGAATGAGCAGTTCTTC
NA | TRBJ1-1 | TRBV6-5 | NA | CASSLTGTEAFF | TGTGCCAGCAGCCTGACAGGAACTGAAGCTTTCTTT
NA | TRBJ2-5 | TRBV6-4 | NA | CASSPNVQETQYF | TGTGCCAGCAGTCCTAATGTTCAAGAGACCCAGTACTTC
NA | TRBJ2-3 | TRBV7-6 | NA | CASSLGGPDTQYF | TGTGCCAGCAGCTTAGGCGGCCCAGATACGCAGTATTTT